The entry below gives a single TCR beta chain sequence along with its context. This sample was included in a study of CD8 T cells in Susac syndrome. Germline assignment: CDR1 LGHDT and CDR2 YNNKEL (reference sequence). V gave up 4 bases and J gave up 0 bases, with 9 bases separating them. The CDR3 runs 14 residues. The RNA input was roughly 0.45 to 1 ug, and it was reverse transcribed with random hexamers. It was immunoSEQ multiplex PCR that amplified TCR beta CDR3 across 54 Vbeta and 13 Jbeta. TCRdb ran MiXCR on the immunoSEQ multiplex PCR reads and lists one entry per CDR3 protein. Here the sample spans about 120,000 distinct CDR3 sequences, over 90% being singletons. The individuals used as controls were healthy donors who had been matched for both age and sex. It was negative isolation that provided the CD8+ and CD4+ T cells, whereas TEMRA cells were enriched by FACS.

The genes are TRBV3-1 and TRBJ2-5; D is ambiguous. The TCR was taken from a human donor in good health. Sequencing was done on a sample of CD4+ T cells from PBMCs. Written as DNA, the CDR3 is TGTGCCAGCAGCCCCCGCCCGTACCAAGAGACCCAGTACTTC. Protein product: CASSPRPYQETQYF.